This T cell receptor beta chain was captured in a study of neurological immune-mediated disorders (dated by TCRdb to between 2018 and 2021). With respect to the entire study: Using UMI-based sequencing, the study compared peripheral blood TCR-beta repertoires from patients with HTLV-I-associated myelopathy (HAM/TSP), patients with multiple sclerosis, and healthy controls. The cohort included roughly 71 subjects: some 15 with HAM/TSP, about 34 with multiple sclerosis, and 20 or so healthy controls. The approximately 99 TCR-beta libraries included longitudinal samples, technical triplicates and paired sorted CD4+ and CD8+ T-cell subsets alongside PBMC samples.

Overall study results and their limits: The highest TCR clonal expansion was observed in HAM/TSP patients, whereas the lowest was observed in MS patients, even when compared with healthy controls. No identical CDR3 amino acid sequences were shared among expanded clones across subjects, suggesting private TCR-beta repertoires in all groups.

The CDR3 measures 13 amino acids from cysteine to phenylalanine. The only DNA kept is the CDR3, 39 bases in frame from the first base. The junction carries 4 bases between V and J, which are trimmed by 1 base and 1 base respectively. Blood bank volunteers in Maryland, USA served as the healthy controls. Libraries from unsorted PBMCs were made from 2 million PBMCs kept in RNAlater at -80 degrees C until RNA extraction. Peripheral blood was subjected to Ficoll-Hypaque density gradient centrifugation to isolate PBMCs, which were then cryopreserved in liquid nitrogen. This clonotype was seen at least ten times. Its antigen remains undetermined. There are no base qualities to consult, and no much larger clone falls within one base. cDNA was synthesized by template-switch 5'RACE using a primer carrying a 10-nucleotide random unique molecular identifier by which each TCR transcript was tagged. Over 170 million TCR-beta sequences, covering 15-18 subjects, were produced in each sequencing run. The RNeasy kit was used to extract total RNA. The KAPA Real-time Library Amplification kit was used to amplify TCR-beta VDJ regions with primers targeting the TCR constant region and the 5'RACE anchor. Sample indexes and Illumina adaptors were added in a first PCR, and a second PCR then increased library yield. After Ampure bead purification, the TCR product of roughly 650 bp was size-selected on a 2% E-gel SizeSelection system. Before pooling, library quality was checked on a Bioanalyzer, concentration was measured with Qubit, and libraries were quantified with the Kapa Library Quantification kit. An Illumina HiSeq 2500 was used to sequence the libraries paired-end at 2 x 150 bp. To increase sequence diversity, about 25-31% phiX was spiked into each library pool. The study's processing was this. The UMI-based MiGEC pipeline processed quality-filtered reads and removed over 80% of raw TCR sequences during error correction. VDJ genes were aligned to IMGT germline references, and clonotypes were defined by unique CDR3 amino acid sequence plus V-J genes. Clonal expansion, Shannon diversity, and CDR3 relatedness (CalcPairwiseDistances, ClusterSamples) were evaluated with VDJtools, and phylogenetic trees were built with CLCbio workbench. A clone was classed as expanded if it had 8 or more unique UMIs, a cutoff based on coefficient-of-variation modelling across technical triplicates. The public reads were quality trimmed at Q25 with fastp and then assembled into clones with MiXCR by TCRdb, keeping productive beta chains. Rows are combined by CDR3 protein, so each entry shows the most common genes and DNA. Clone size and V and J calls follow TCRdb, not the original study. The sample records about 80,000 distinct CDR3 sequences, approximately 10% of which are singletons. The ten largest make up about 1.7% of the sample.

The rearranged segments are TRBV12-3 or TRBV12-4 and TRBJ1-2; the D gene is unclear. Sequencing was performed on PBMCs. The sequence derives from a man aged 50 to 59 in good health. The DNA sequence reads TGTGCCAGCAGTTTAGGACATAACTATGGCTACACCTTC. Its product reads: CASSLGHNYGYTF.